This record concerns one TCR beta chain sequence. This sample stems from a study of blood T cell repertoires in COVID-19. Study as a whole: Samples representing acute and convalescent COVID-19 were sourced from the United States, Italy and Spain. Sample material is recorded as cDNA or gDNA derived from T cells, B-cell-depleted T cells, or PBMCs.

Original analysis: It was from reference gene primer amplification that nucleated cell counts were estimated. The protocol was immunoSEQ multiplex PCR, while the TCRdb copy is restricted to in-frame clones and leaves out a portion. V and J calls and clone size are those listed in that table; D and trimming were worked out from the DNA. The table records over 200,000 clones, about 87% of them present only once. Trimming stripped 4 bases from V and 4 bases from J, with 11 bases between. Germline V gene lookup returns CDR1 SGDLS and CDR2 YYNGEE. CDR3 size: 13 residues. The receptor was isolated from a man in his fifties or sixties who had recovered from COVID-19. Material for sequencing was peripheral blood. The chain recombines TRBV9 with TRBJ1-2, with D maybe TRBD1 (5 bases). For the CDR3, the DNA is TGTGCCAGCAGCTCTACCGGGGGCTATGGCTACACCTTC. This gives the protein CASSSTGGYGYTF.